This T cell receptor (beta chain) was recorded in a study of T-cell reconstitution after alpha-beta-depleted transplantation in children. V lost 6 bases to trimming and J lost 6 bases; unmatched junction nucleotides: 13. The CDR3 totals 15 residues. Germline V gene sequence: CDR1 SQVTM, CDR2 ANQGSEA. Construction of the TCRbeta library involved unique molecular identifiers. Via MiXCR, TCRdb re-called the PCR reads, giving one row per CDR3 protein. Of some 490,000 distinct CDR3 sequences in the sample, about 12% are singletons; the top ten hold around 6.1%. The sequence was collected from a human donor who donated a stem cell graft to a child with combined immunodeficiency. Sequences were derived from PBMCs from the stem cell graft donor, sampled from the stem cell graft. The rearrangement uses TRBV29-1 and TRBJ1-2, with 10 bases matching TRBD1. The CDR3: CSVPGQGRRWDGYTF. The CDR3, as DNA: TGCAGCGTCCCGGGACAGGGGCGCCGTTGGGATGGCTACACCTTC.